A single sample gave rise to the 17 T cell receptor beta chains below, sequenced in a study of blood T cell repertoires in COVID-19. Produced via immunoSEQ multiplex PCR; TCRdb's table is partial and in-frame only. The sample has just over 350,000 clones, approximately 86% seen once. Material: peripheral blood. These receptors were collected from a woman aged 55-70 years with COVID-19, enrolled during active disease.

This clone came up a few times. The chain uses TRBV7-6 and TRBJ2-1, with TRBD1 matching over 8 bases. This CDR3 contains 14 residues. J was trimmed by 4 bases and V by 3 bases; bases with no gene match: 2. Germline V lookup: CDR1 SGHVS, CDR2 FNYEAQ. The CDR3 spells CASSFRDRYNEQFF. CDR3 in DNA: TGTGCCAGCAGCTTCAGGGACAGGTACAATGAGCAGTTCTTC.

This rearrangement joins TRBV5-1 to TRBJ1-4, with D uncertain. The CDR3 length is 13 residues. In germline, CDR1 is SGHRS, CDR2 YFSETQ. Trimming removed 0 bases at V and 8 bases at J, with 8 bases between. The CDR3 sequence is CASSLDKNEKLFF. The CDR3 DNA sequence: TGCGCCAGCAGCTTGGACAAAAACGAAAAACTGTTTTTT. Looking up the rest from reference TRBV5-1 and TRBJ1-4 gives the full variable domain: KAGVTQTPRYLIKTRGQQVTLSCSPISGHRSVSWYQQTPGQGLQFLFEYFSETQRNKGNFPGRFSGRQFSNSRSEMNVSTLELGDSALYLCASSLDKNEKLFFGSGTQLSVL.

The CDR3 nucleotides are TGTGCCAGCAGCTATGGACTAGCGGAGCAAGAGACCCAGTACTTC. It codes for CASSYGLAEQETQYF. The chain employs TRBV7-2 and TRBJ2-5, with 10 bases fitting TRBD2. CDR1 is SGHTA and CDR2 is FQGNSA in the germline V gene. With V trimmed by 4 bases and J by 2 bases, 4 bases remained unmatched. The CDR3 loop spans 15 amino acids.

This chain joins TRBV6-5 and TRBJ2-3; D is unresolved. Germline V gene data show CDR1 as MNHEY and CDR2 as SVGAGI. The CDR3 loop spans 14 amino acids. The V gene lost 6 bases and the J gene lost 6 bases, with 16 bases spanning the gap. The CDR3, as DNA: TGTGCCAGCAGCCCCAACCCCGTTGCGGATACGCAGTATTTT. Translated: CASSPNPVADTQYF.

The chain has TRBV19 and TRBJ2-7, with D possibly being TRBD2 (6 bases). Per the germline V gene, CDR1 is LNHDA and CDR2 is SQIVND (reference sequence). Between the trimmed V and J ends, which lost 4 bases and 1 base, there was a span of 11 bases. CDR3 size: 14 residues. CDR3: CASSTGTSSYEQYF. CDR3 sequence (DNA): TGTGCCAGTAGTACAGGGACTTCTTCCTACGAGCAGTACTTC.

The chain couples TRBV27 to TRBJ2-3; the D gene is possibly TRBD2 (6 bases). V dropped 3 bases and J dropped 2 bases, with 9 bases sitting between them. The V gene's germline CDR1 is MNHEY and CDR2 SMNVEV (reference sequence). There are 14 residues in the CDR3. CDR3 region: CASSFMDYTDTQYF. For the CDR3, the DNA is TGTGCCAGCAGTTTTATGGACTACACAGATACGCAGTATTTT.

The rearrangement uses TRBV2 and TRBJ1-1; 7 bases are shared with TRBD1. Germline-derived CDR1 and CDR2 are SNHLY and FYNNEI. The CDR3 covers 15 residues. V dropped 6 bases and J dropped 2; count of bases not matched to a gene: 9. The CDR3 here is CASSLTGEPNTEAFF. CDR3 in DNA: TGTGCCAGCAGCTTAACAGGGGAGCCTAACACTGAAGCTTTCTTT. The whole variable domain, remainder taken from reference TRBV2 and TRBJ1-1, is EPEVTQTPSHQVTQMGQEVILRCVPISNHLYFYWYRQILGQKVEFLVSFYNNEISEKSEIFDDQFSVERPDGSNFTLKIRSTKLEDSAMYFCASSLTGEPNTEAFFGQGTRLTVV.

A remark on this clone: Other DNA sequences in this specimen translate into the identical CDR3. The rearrangement links TRBV12-3 or TRBV12-4 to TRBJ1-5; possible D gene TRBD1, 5 bases. The CDR3 is 13 amino acids. V was cut by 6 bases and J by 4 bases, with 10 bases left in between. The CDR3: CASSAGPNQPQHF. DNA of the CDR3: TGTGCCAGCAGCGCGGGACCTAATCAGCCCCAGCATTTT.

The CDR3 sequence: CASSPNFNNSPLHF. CDR3 sequence (DNA): TGTGCCAGCAGCCCAAACTTCAATAATTCACCCCTCCACTTT. The chain carries TRBV7-3 and TRBJ1-6, with no clear D. Germline lookup yields CDR1 SGHTA and CDR2 FQGTGA. This CDR3 has 14 residues. Trimming took 5 bases from V and 5 from J, leaving 10 bases between them.

This sequence joins TRBV6-5 and TRBJ1-3; unclear D gene. The germline V gene encodes CDR1 MNHEY and CDR2 SVGAGI. V lost 0 bases, J lost 0 bases, and 6 bases lay in between. The CDR3 has 15 residues. CDR3 region: CASSYSEDSGNTIYF. Here the CDR3 DNA reads TGTGCCAGCAGTTACTCGGAGGACTCTGGAAACACCATATATTTT.

The chain is built from TRBV10-2 and TRBJ2-7; the D gene is possibly TRBD1 (6 bases). Trimming left V 2 bases short and J 0 bases short, with 11 bases between. The CDR3 extends over 15 amino acids. Germline assignment: CDR1 WSHSY and CDR2 SAAADI. The CDR3, as DNA: TGCGCCAGCAGTGAGGGGGCAGGGGACTCCTACGAGCAGTACTTC. Its translation is CASSEGAGDSYEQYF.

V gene TRBV12-3 or TRBV12-4 combines with J gene TRBJ1-2; D gene uncertain. Deletions cut 3 bases from V and 8 bases from J, with 7 bases between. There are 11 residues in the CDR3. This CDR3 is CASSFTEGYTF. For the CDR3, the DNA is TGTGCCAGCAGTTTTACTGAAGGCTACACCTTC.

The CDR3 here is CACLLQRGAVAGANVLTF. The CDR3 nucleotides are TGTGCCTGCCTCCTGCAGCGGGGGGCGGTAGCTGGGGCCAACGTCCTGACTTTC. V and J are TRBV30 and TRBJ2-6; 9 positions agree with TRBD2. The junction had 14 bases not matched to a gene; V was cut back by 6 bases and J by 2 bases. In germline, CDR1 is GTSNPN, CDR2 SVGIG (reference sequence). This CDR3 has 18 amino acids. The whole variable domain, remainder taken from reference TRBV30 and TRBJ2-6, is SQTIHQWPATLVQPVGSPLSLECTVEGTSNPNLYWYRQAAGRGLQLLFYSVGIGQISSEVPQNLSASRPQDRQFILSSKKLLLSDSGFYLCACLLQRGAVAGANVLTFGAGSRLTVL.

Worth noting for this clone: The sample has other DNA sequences that encode this CDR3 too. This chain uses TRBV18 with TRBJ1-2; possible D gene TRBD1, 5 bases. The CDR3 contains 13 residues. Per germline, CDR1 KGHSH and CDR2 LQKENI. Between the trimmed V and J ends, which lost 2 bases and 2 bases, there was a span of 6 bases. This CDR3 is CASSPGGNYGYTF. CDR3 sequence (DNA): TGTGCCAGCTCACCAGGGGGGAACTATGGCTACACCTTC.

V gene TRBV12-3 or TRBV12-4 combines with J gene TRBJ1-1; no clear D gene. The V end was cut by 10 bases, the J end by 5 bases, with 14 bases between. The CDR3 length is 12 residues. The CDR3 nucleotides are TGTGCCATCCGTGTCTCGGGAACTGAAGCTTTCTTT. Translation gives CAIRVSGTEAFF.

This sequence joins TRBV5-1 and TRBJ2-3, with TRBD2 as a possible D gene (5 bases). CDR1 and CDR2 from the germline V gene are SGHRS and YFSETQ. Between the trimmed V and J ends, which lost 0 bases and 5 bases, there was a span of 10 bases. CDR3 length equals 14 residues. The CDR3 spells CASSLAGVRDTQYF. The CDR3 region has the DNA TGCGCCAGCAGCTTGGCCGGGGTTAGAGATACGCAGTATTTT.

V usage is TRBV27 and J usage is TRBJ2-7; D is perhaps TRBD2 (5 bases). The CDR3 spans 15 residues. In germline, CDR1 is MNHEY, CDR2 SMNVEV (reference sequence). V lost 3 bases and J 7 bases, leaving 19 bases between the germline ends. As DNA, the CDR3 is TGTGCCAGCAGTTTCCCCCGGAGGCCGTCCGTGGAGCAGTACTTC. Protein sequence: CASSFPRRPSVEQYF.